The rows below give T cell receptor beta chains drawn from one sample of a study of T cells in Graves' hyperthyroidism and ophthalmopathy. TCRdb processed the multiplex PCR reads anew with MiXCR; each CDR3 protein has one entry. The sample shows 700,000 or so distinct CDR3 sequences, less than 20% of them seen only once. The specimen sequenced was blood. The receptors originated from a young man with Graves' hyperthyroidism. Each CDR3 is given with its conserved first and last residue. The D gene is left open where the match is weak. Expanded clones get a size class; other rows say once, few or many, or leave the size out.

TRBJ1-2 NA TRBV2 many TGTGCCGGACGGGAGGTGCGAGGCTACACCTTC CAGREVRGYTF
TRBJ2-6 TRBD1 TRBV28 NA TGTGCCAGCAGTCCCTGGACAGGGTCTGGGGCCAACGTCCTGACTTTC CASSPWTGSGANVLTF
TRBJ2-1 NA TRBV18 many TGTGCCAGCTCACCACCGCAGTCCTACAATGAGCAGTTCTTC CASSPPQSYNEQFF
TRBJ1-4 TRBD1 TRBV2 NA TGTGCCAGCAGTGGACAGGGGTTTGAAAAACTGTTTTTT CASSGQGFEKLFF
TRBJ2-1 TRBD2 TRBV6-1 NA TGTGCCAGCAGTCCGGAGCGGGAGGCTGACAATGAGCAGTTCTTC CASSPEREADNEQFF
TRBJ1-2 NA TRBV2 many TGTGCCAGCAGCAAAAAACAGGGCGTAGTTAGTGGCTACACCTTC CASSKKQGVVSGYTF
TRBJ2-1 NA TRBV20-1 NA TGCAGTGCTTCAGGGGACCTAGTACTAGGCCATGAGCAGTTCTTC CSASGDLVLGHEQFF
TRBJ1-5 NA TRBV28 many TGTGCCAGCAGGGCCCCGGGAGCTAACAAGCCCCAGCATTTT CASRAPGANKPQHF
TRBJ2-5 TRBD2 TRBV7-2 few TGTGCCAGCAGTCCTCCTGGACTAGTGGAGACCCAGTACTTC CASSPPGLVETQYF
TRBJ2-4 NA TRBV7-2 few TGTGCCAGCAGCTTAGAGAGTTTAGCCAAAAACATTCAGTACTTC CASSLESLAKNIQYF
TRBJ1-2 TRBD1 TRBV6-1 many TGTGCCAGCTCACCAGGGGGCAACTATGGCTACACCTTC CASSPGGNYGYTF
TRBJ2-2 NA TRBV28 NA TGTGCCAGCAGTTCAGGGGTTCTAAACACCGGGGAGCTGTTTTTT CASSSGVLNTGELFF
TRBJ2-7 TRBD2 TRBV9 NA TGTGCCAGCAGCGTAGCCAGCGGGGGCTACTACGAGCAGTACTTC CASSVASGGYYEQYF
TRBJ2-7 NA TRBV16 few TGTGCCAGCAGCCAATTGGCCGAAGGGCAGTACTTC CASSQLAEGQYF
TRBJ2-5 TRBD2 TRBV18 NA TGTGTCAGCTCACCCCCCCCAGCGGGAAGAAAGACCCAGTACTTC CVSSPPPAGRKTQYF
TRBJ2-1 NA TRBV2 many TGTGCCAGCAGGGGGACGGAATACAATGAGCAGTTCTTC CASRGTEYNEQFF
TRBJ2-6 NA TRBV30 NA TGTGCCTGGAGAAGACGGCTGACGAGCTCTGGGGCCAACGTCCTGACTTTC CAWRRRLTSSGANVLTF
TRBJ1-6 NA TRBV7-6 NA TGTGCCAGCAGCTCACAATTGCGACAGGTGAGGGGTAATTCACCCCTCCACTTT CASSSQLRQVRGNSPLHF
TRBJ1-6 NA TRBV20-1 few TGCAGTGCTAGAGATTTAGGGGGATTTTCACCCCTCCACTTT CSARDLGGFSPLHF
TRBJ1-1 NA TRBV11-3 few TGTGCCAGCGGAAAGGGACACAAGAACACTGAAGCTTTCTTT CASGKGHKNTEAFF